This T cell receptor (beta chain) was sequenced in a study of OX40 agonist ivuxolimab in advanced cancers. Study-level information: Patients got intravenous ivuxolimab at 0.01 to 10 mg/kg every 2 weeks. Subjects had a mean age of about 60 years, with a range of 23 to 79; less than 90% were male.

In germline, CDR1 is LGHNT, CDR2 FRNRAP. CDR3 size: 16 residues. J lost 4 bases, V lost 2 bases, and 9 bases had no gene match. The table came from immunoSEQ multiplex PCR; TCRdb's copy has only in-frame clones and leaves some out. The table has 50,000 to 75,000 clones, approximately 90% seen once. It was autoimmune disease history or systemic immunosuppression that excluded patients. The rearrangement joins TRBV12-5 to TRBJ2-5; 8 nucleotides line up with TRBD2. This sequence was found in an adult with an advanced solid tumor such as melanoma, head and neck, liver or kidney cancer. This material consisted of CD4+ or CD8+ T cells sorted from blood, taken in a trial of the OX40 agonist ivuxolimab. The CDR3 coding sequence is TGTGCTAGTGGTTTGCTCCGGGGGGGACATCCAGAGACCCAGTACTTC. Translated: CASGLLRGGHPETQYF.